Listed below are T cell receptor beta chains from one sample, sequenced in a study of T-cell memory formation after mild COVID-19. TCRdb reprocessed the 5' RACE reads with MiXCR, giving one entry per CDR3 protein. The sample comprises about 470,000 distinct CDR3 sequences, about 20% of which are singletons, and roughly 12% rests with the top ten. The material sequenced was PBMCs or a T cell subset sorted from them (not recorded which). Receptors were obtained from an adult woman who had mild COVID-19 (a few samples of this study predate the infection). Cell type and time point are not known. Both conserved end residues are part of each CDR3. Fields, in order: D gene, clone size, V gene, J gene, CDR3 protein, CDR3 DNA. The D gene is left open where the match is weak. The listing skips clone size in some rows; elsewhere it reads once, few, many or a size class.

>TRBD2|NA|TRBV11-2|TRBJ2-2
CASRGGSSGELFF
TGTGCCAGCAGGGGAGGGAGTTCCGGGGAGCTGTTTTTT
>TRBD1|few|TRBV12-3/TRBV12-4|TRBJ2-5
CASSRYGQGGETQYF
TGTGCCAGCAGTCGATACGGACAGGGAGGAGAGACCCAGTACTTC
>TRBD1|few|TRBV6-5|TRBJ1-2
CASSSQGADRGYTF
TGTGCCAGCAGTTCACAGGGGGCGGATAGAGGCTACACCTTC
>TRBD1|NA|TRBV11-2|TRBJ1-1
CASSHRQGRTEAFF
TGTGCCAGCAGCCATCGACAGGGGAGGACTGAAGCTTTCTTT
>NA|NA|TRBV29-1|TRBJ2-3
CSVNYLGADTQYF
TGCAGCGTAAACTATTTGGGGGCAGATACGCAGTATTTT
>NA|NA|TRBV11-2|TRBJ2-3
CASSQPGVTQYF
TGTGCCAGCAGCCAACCCGGGGTTACGCAGTATTTT
>NA|NA|TRBV9|TRBJ2-1
CASSVDQTNEQFF
TGTGCCAGCAGCGTAGACCAGACCAATGAGCAGTTCTTC
>TRBD2|few|TRBV7-3|TRBJ2-1
CASSPQGLAGARNEQFF
TGTGCCAGCAGCCCTCAGGGACTAGCGGGAGCTCGGAATGAGCAGTTCTTC
>TRBD1|NA|TRBV18|TRBJ2-7
CASSPMEQGTEQYF
TGTGCCAGCTCACCAATGGAACAGGGGACCGAGCAGTACTTC
>NA|few|TRBV6-1|TRBJ1-1
CASSESRWSGLRDTEAFF
TGTGCCAGCAGTGAATCGAGGTGGTCTGGCCTCCGCGACACTGAAGCTTTCTTT
>TRBD2|NA|TRBV9|TRBJ2-1
CASSHRTRSSYNEQFF
TGTGCCAGCAGCCACCGGACTAGGTCTTCCTACAATGAGCAGTTCTTC
>TRBD1|NA|TRBV2|TRBJ2-1
CASSDGQGADEQFF
TGTGCCAGCAGTGACGGACAGGGGGCCGATGAGCAGTTCTTC
>NA|few|TRBV6-5|TRBJ2-2
CASSYSQGETGELFF
TGTGCCAGCAGTTACTCGCAGGGTGAAACCGGGGAGCTGTTTTTT
>NA|few|TRBV11-2|TRBJ1-2
CASSLGSGYTF
TGTGCCAGCAGCTTAGGTTCCGGCTACACCTTC
>NA|NA|TRBV29-1|TRBJ1-1
CSGLRGSTGLTEAFF
TGCAGCGGCCTTCGCGGCAGCACAGGGCTCACTGAAGCTTTCTTT
>NA|NA|TRBV18|TRBJ2-1
CASSLPGQFF
TGTGCCAGCTCACTCCCGGGGCAGTTCTTC
>NA|NA|TRBV27|TRBJ2-7
CASSWKDQYEQYF
TGTGCCAGCAGTTGGAAGGACCAATACGAGCAGTACTTC
>NA|NA|TRBV7-6|TRBJ2-2
CASSLQEGNTGELFF
TGTGCCAGCAGCTTACAGGAGGGGAACACCGGGGAGCTGTTTTTT
>TRBD2|NA|TRBV24-1|TRBJ2-1
CATSDLSSGYNEQFF
TGTGCCACCAGTGATCTTTCTAGCGGCTACAATGAGCAGTTCTTC
>NA|NA|TRBV24-1|TRBJ1-1
CATTETGTDEAFF
TGTGCCACCACCGAAACAGGCACGGATGAAGCTTTCTTT
>NA|NA|TRBV11-2|TRBJ2-5
CASSLNRAWETQYF
TGTGCCAGCAGCTTAAACAGGGCGTGGGAGACCCAGTACTTC
>TRBD2|NA|TRBV12-3/TRBV12-4|TRBJ2-3
CASSTSGINIDTQYF
TGTGCCAGCAGCACTAGCGGGATTAATATAGATACGCAGTATTTT
>NA|NA|TRBV4-1|TRBJ2-7
CASSQGGDYEQYF
TGCGCCAGCAGCCAAGGGGGCGATTACGAGCAGTACTTC
>NA|few|TRBV29-1|TRBJ1-1
CSIIVLVTEAFF
TGCAGCATAATAGTCTTGGTTACTGAAGCTTTCTTT
>TRBD2|few|TRBV20-1|TRBJ2-3
CSPLAGVGTDTQYF
TGCAGTCCTCTAGCGGGAGTAGGCACAGATACGCAGTATTTT
>NA|few|TRBV10-3|TRBJ2-1
CATSVGQGTYNEQFF
TGTGCCACTTCAGTGGGCCAGGGTACCTACAATGAGCAGTTCTTC
>NA|few|TRBV7-9|TRBJ1-5
CASSLDPVGSWNQPQHF
TGTGCCAGCAGCTTAGACCCCGTGGGGTCTTGGAATCAGCCCCAGCATTTT
>NA|NA|TRBV5-4|TRBJ2-3
CASSFGGPHTDTQYF
TGTGCCAGCAGCTTTGGGGGGCCCCACACAGATACGCAGTATTTT
>TRBD1|NA|TRBV7-8|TRBJ2-7
CASSLLGTGAYEQYF
TGTGCCAGCAGCTTACTTGGGACAGGGGCGTACGAGCAGTACTTC
>TRBD1|NA|TRBV5-4|TRBJ2-1
CASSPGQVGYNEQFF
TGTGCCAGCAGCCCTGGACAGGTTGGGTACAATGAGCAGTTCTTC
>NA|NA|TRBV14|TRBJ2-3
CASSQHLSKGMSTDTQYF
TGTGCCAGCAGCCAACACCTAAGCAAGGGCATGAGCACAGATACGCAGTATTTT
>NA|many|TRBV7-2|TRBJ1-1
CASSLGGGVNTEAFF
TGTGCCAGCAGCTTAGGGGGGGGTGTGAACACTGAAGCTTTCTTT
>NA|NA|TRBV13|TRBJ2-3
CASSLGGDRADTQYF
TGTGCCAGCAGCTTAGGAGGGGATCGGGCAGATACGCAGTATTTT
>TRBD1|NA|TRBV28|TRBJ2-7
CASSLNPGQGAWEQYF
TGTGCCAGCAGTCTCAACCCGGGACAGGGGGCGTGGGAGCAGTACTTC
>NA|NA|TRBV27|TRBJ2-5
CASSEGSGYRETQYF
TGTGCCAGCAGCGAAGGCAGCGGATACAGAGAGACCCAGTACTTC
>TRBD1|few|TRBV7-9|TRBJ1-2
CASSPGTGDLWYYGYTF
TGTGCCAGCAGCCCCGGGACAGGGGACCTCTGGTACTATGGCTACACCTTC
>NA|NA|TRBV24-1|TRBJ2-1
CATSDHNGQFF
TGTGCCACCAGTGACCACAATGGGCAGTTCTTC
>NA|NA|TRBV20-1|TRBJ2-3
CSAFDPGRTDTQYF
TGCAGTGCTTTCGATCCGGGCCGCACAGATACGCAGTATTTT
>NA|few|TRBV7-2|TRBJ1-1
CASSSQTALNTEAFF
TGTGCCAGCAGCTCTCAGACGGCTCTGAACACTGAAGCTTTCTTT
>TRBD1|few|TRBV20-1|TRBJ1-5
CSASGQGAGQPQHF
TGCAGTGCTAGTGGACAGGGGGCAGGTCAGCCCCAGCATTTT
>TRBD1|once|TRBV3-1|TRBJ1-5
CASSQVDPGQFQHF
TGTGCCAGCAGCCAAGTTGACCCGGGACAGTTCCAGCATTTT
>NA|few|TRBV30|TRBJ1-6
CAWSEHTGSPLHF
TGTGCCTGGAGTGAACACACCGGTTCACCCCTCCACTTT
>TRBD1|NA|TRBV28|TRBJ2-7
CASSSPGQGTYYEQYF
TGTGCCAGCAGTTCACCGGGACAGGGGACTTACTACGAGCAGTACTTC
>TRBD2|NA|TRBV6-6|TRBJ2-3
CASVLAGGPGDTQYF
TGTGCCAGCGTTTTAGCGGGAGGGCCCGGAGATACGCAGTATTTT
>NA|NA|TRBV6-5|TRBJ1-5
CASSTGTTGAQPQHF
TGTGCCAGCAGTACCGGGACAACGGGGGCTCAGCCCCAGCATTTT
>NA|NA|TRBV12-3/TRBV12-4|TRBJ1-4
CASSLKWKGEKLFF
TGTGCCAGCAGTTTAAAGTGGAAGGGAGAAAAACTGTTTTTT
>TRBD2|few|TRBV29-1|TRBJ2-5
CSVDIAGVIPETQYF
TGCAGCGTTGACATAGCGGGAGTGATTCCAGAGACCCAGTACTTC
>TRBD2|few|TRBV4-2|TRBJ2-1
CASSQDGLGGLATNEQFF
TGTGCCAGCAGCCAAGACGGCTTGGGGGGACTAGCGACCAATGAGCAGTTCTTC
>TRBD1|few|TRBV12-3/TRBV12-4|TRBJ1-2
CASSPTGTGVYGYTF
TGTGCCAGCAGCCCAACCGGGACAGGGGTCTATGGCTACACCTTC
>NA|few|TRBV30|TRBJ2-2
CAWSVPITGELFF
TGTGCCTGGAGTGTACCCATCACCGGGGAGCTGTTTTTT
>NA|many|TRBV30|TRBJ2-3
CAWSAQTGWGDTQYF
TGTGCCTGGAGTGCACAGACAGGATGGGGAGATACGCAGTATTTT
>TRBD1|few|TRBV6-5|TRBJ2-7
CASSYDLDRAISYEQYF
TGTGCCAGCAGTTACGACTTGGACAGGGCTATCTCCTACGAGCAGTACTTC
>NA|few|TRBV7-9|TRBJ1-3
CASSPGGNTIYF
TGTGCCAGCAGCCCCGGAGGAAACACCATATATTTT
>NA|few|TRBV15|TRBJ2-5
CATSRGARGETQYF
TGTGCCACCAGCAGAGGGGCTAGGGGAGAGACCCAGTACTTC